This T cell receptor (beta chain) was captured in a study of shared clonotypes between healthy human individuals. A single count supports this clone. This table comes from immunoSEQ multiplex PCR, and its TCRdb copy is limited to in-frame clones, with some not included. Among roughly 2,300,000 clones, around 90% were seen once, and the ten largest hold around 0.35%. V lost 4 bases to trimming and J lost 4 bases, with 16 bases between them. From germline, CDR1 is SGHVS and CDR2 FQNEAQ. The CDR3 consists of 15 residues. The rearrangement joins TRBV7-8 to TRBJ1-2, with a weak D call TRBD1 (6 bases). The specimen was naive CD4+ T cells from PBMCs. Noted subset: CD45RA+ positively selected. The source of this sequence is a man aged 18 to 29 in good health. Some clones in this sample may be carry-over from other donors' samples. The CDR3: CASSSTGQGPYGYTF. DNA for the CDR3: TGTGCCAGCAGCTCGACGGGCCAGGGGCCCTATGGCTACACCTTC.